This TCR beta chain was documented in a study of blood T cell repertoires in COVID-19. Assay used: immunoSEQ multiplex PCR; TCRdb lists only in-frame clones, some missing. This table holds around 30,000 clones, over 75% found once. The J segment lost 7 bases and the V segment lost 0 bases, leaving 11 bases of the junction unmatched. CDR3 length equals 16 residues. CDR1 is LGHDT, CDR2 YNNKEL, per germline (reference sequence). The chain joins TRBV3-1 (or the pseudogene TRBV3-2) to TRBJ2-5; 7 nucleotides match TRBD1. The clonotype was recovered from a woman aged 55 to 70 with active COVID-19. Sequenced input: peripheral blood. The CDR3 nucleotides are TGTGCCAGCAGCCAAGATCCGGGACAGAACCGATTGACCCAGTACTTC. This sequence encodes CASSQDPGQNRLTQYF.